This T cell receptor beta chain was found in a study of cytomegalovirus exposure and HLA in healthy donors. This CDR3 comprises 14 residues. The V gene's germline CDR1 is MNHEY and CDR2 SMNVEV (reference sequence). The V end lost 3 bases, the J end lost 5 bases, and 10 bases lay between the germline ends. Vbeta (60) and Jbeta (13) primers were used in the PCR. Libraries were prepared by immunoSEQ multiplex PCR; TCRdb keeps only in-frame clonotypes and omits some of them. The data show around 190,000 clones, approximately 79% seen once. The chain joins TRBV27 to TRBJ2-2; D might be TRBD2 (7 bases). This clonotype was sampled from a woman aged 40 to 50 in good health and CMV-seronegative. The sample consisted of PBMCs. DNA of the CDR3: TGTGCCAGCAGTTTGGGGGGGCCGACCGGGGAGCTGTTTTTT. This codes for CASSLGGPTGELFF.